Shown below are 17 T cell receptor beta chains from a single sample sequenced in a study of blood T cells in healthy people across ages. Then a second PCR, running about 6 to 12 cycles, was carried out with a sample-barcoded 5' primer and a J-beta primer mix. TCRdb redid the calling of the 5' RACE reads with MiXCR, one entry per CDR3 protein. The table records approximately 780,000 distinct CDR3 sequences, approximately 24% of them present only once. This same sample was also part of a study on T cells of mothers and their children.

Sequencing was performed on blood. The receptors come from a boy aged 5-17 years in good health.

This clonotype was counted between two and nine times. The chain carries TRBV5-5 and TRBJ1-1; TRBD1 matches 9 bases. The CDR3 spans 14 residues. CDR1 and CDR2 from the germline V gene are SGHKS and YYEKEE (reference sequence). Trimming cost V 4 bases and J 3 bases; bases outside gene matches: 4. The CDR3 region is CASSGQGSDTEAFF. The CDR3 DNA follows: TGTGCCAGCAGCGGACAGGGGAGCGACACTGAAGCTTTCTTT.

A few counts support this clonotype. CDR3 DNA sequence: TGTGCCAGCTCACCACTCCGGGCCCAGGGGGCAGAGACCCAGTACTTC. The encoded protein is CASSPLRAQGAETQYF. The genes are TRBV18 and TRBJ2-5, with 8 nucleotides matching TRBD1. Germline V gene lookup returns CDR1 KGHSH and CDR2 LQKENI. This CDR3 has 16 amino acids. J gave up 4 bases and V 1 base, and 8 bases lay outside the gene matches.

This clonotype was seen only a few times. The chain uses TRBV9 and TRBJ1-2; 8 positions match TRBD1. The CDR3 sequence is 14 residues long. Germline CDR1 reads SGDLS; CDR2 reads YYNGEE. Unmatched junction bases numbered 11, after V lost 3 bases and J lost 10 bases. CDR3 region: CASSGTGQDQPYTF. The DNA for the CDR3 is TGTGCCAGCAGCGGAACGGGACAGGATCAACCCTACACCTTC.

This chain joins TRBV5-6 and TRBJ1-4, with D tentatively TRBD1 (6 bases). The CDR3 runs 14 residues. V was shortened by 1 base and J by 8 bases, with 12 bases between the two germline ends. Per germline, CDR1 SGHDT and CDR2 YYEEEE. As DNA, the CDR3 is TGTGCCAGCAGCTTGCGGGGGGCGAAGGAAAAACTGTTTTTT. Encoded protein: CASSLRGAKEKLFF.

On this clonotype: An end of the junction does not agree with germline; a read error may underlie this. CDR3 region: CASRAWEPTGTQYF. CDR3 DNA sequence: TGTGCCAGCAGGGCTTGGGAGCCCACAGGTACGCAGTATTTT. V and J are TRBV12-3 or TRBV12-4 and TRBJ2-3, with D possibly being TRBD1 or TRBD2 (5 bases each). The CDR3 consists of 14 residues.

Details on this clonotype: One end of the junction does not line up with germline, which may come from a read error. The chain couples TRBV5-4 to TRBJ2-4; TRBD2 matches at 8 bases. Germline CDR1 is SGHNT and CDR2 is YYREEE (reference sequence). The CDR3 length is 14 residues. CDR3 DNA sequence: TGTACCAGCAGACATCCGGGGGGGGCCGTTGGGCAGTACTTC. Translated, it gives CTSRHPGGAVGQYF.

This CDR3 reads CASGWTDEQYF. The CDR3 DNA reads TGTGCTAGTGGTTGGACGGACGAGCAGTACTTC. The V call is TRBV12-5, the J call TRBJ2-7, with D unclear. This CDR3 comprises 11 residues. CDR1 and CDR2 (germline): LGHNT, FRNRAP. V lost 4 bases and J lost 5, with 6 bases in between. Using reference TRBV12-5 and TRBJ2-7 for the parts outside the CDR3, the full variable domain is DARVTQTPRHKVTEMGQEVTMRCQPILGHNTVFWYRQTMMQGLELLAYFRNRAPLDDSGMPKDRFSAEMPDATLATLKIQPSEPRDSAVYFCASGWTDEQYFGPGTRLTVT.

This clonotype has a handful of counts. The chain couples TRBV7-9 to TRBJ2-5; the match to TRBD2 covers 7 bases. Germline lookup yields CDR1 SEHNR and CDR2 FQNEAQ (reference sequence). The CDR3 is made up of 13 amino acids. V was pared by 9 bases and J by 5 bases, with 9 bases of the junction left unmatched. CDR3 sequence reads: CASGGGSSETQYF. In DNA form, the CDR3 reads TGTGCCAGTGGGGGAGGGTCATCGGAGACCCAGTACTTC.

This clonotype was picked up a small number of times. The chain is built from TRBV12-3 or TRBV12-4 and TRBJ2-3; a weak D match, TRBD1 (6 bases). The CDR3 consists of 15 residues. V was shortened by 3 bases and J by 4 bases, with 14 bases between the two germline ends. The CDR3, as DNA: TGTGCCAGCAGTTTCGGGACACCAACGGCAGATACGCAGTATTTT. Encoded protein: CASSFGTPTADTQYF.

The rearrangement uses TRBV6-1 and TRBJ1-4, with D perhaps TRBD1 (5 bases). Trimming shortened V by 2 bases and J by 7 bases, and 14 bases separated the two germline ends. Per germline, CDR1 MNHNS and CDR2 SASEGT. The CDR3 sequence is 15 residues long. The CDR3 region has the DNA TGTGCCAGCAGTGAAACCAGGGAGATTCTTGAAAAACTGTTTTTT. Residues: CASSETREILEKLFF.

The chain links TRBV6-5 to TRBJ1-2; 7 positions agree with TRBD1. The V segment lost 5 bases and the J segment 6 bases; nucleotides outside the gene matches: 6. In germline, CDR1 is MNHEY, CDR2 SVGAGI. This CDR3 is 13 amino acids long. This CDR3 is CASSRETGNGYTF. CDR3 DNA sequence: TGTGCCAGCAGTAGAGAGACAGGGAATGGCTACACCTTC.

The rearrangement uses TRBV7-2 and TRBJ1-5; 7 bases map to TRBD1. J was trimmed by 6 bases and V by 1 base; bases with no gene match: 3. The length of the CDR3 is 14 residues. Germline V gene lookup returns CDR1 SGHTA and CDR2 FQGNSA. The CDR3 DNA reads TGTGCCAGCAGCTTAGAGAGGGGGCCTCAGCCCCAGCATTTT. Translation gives CASSLERGPQPQHF.

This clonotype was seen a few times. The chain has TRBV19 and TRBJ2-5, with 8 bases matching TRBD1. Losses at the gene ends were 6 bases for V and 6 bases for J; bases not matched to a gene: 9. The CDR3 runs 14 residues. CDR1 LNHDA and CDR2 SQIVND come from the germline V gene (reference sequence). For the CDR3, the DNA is TGTGCCAGTAGGCGGGCAGGGGGCGGACAGACCCAGTACTTC. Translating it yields CASRRAGGGQTQYF.

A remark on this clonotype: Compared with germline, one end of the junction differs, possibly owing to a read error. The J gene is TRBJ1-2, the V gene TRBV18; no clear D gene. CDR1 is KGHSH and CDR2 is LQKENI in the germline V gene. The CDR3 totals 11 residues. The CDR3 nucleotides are TGTGCCGGCTCACCCCGCTATGGCTACACCTTC. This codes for CAGSPRYGYTF.

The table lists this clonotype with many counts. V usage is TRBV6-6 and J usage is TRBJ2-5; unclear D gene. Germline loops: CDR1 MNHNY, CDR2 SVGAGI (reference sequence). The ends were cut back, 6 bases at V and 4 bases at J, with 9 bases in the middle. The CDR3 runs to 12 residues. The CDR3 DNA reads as TGTGCCAGCAGCCGAGACTCAGAGACCCAGTACTTC. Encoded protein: CASSRDSETQYF.

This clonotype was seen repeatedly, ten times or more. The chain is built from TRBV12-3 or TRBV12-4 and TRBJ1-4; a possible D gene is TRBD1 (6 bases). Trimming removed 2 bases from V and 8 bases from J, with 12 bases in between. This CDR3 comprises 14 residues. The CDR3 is CASSLQGRGEKLFF. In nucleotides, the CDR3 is TGTGCCAGCAGTTTACAGGGCAGGGGAGAAAAACTGTTTTTT.

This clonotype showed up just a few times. CDR3 DNA: TGCAGCGTTCTCAGGGAGAACACTGAAGCTTTCTTT. Its protein is CSVLRENTEAFF. V gene TRBV29-1 combines with J gene TRBJ1-1; weak D call: TRBD1 (5 bases). V gave up 5 bases and J gave up 1 base, with 8 bases separating them. CDR1 and CDR2 (germline): SQVTM, ANQGSEA. CDR3 length: 12 residues.